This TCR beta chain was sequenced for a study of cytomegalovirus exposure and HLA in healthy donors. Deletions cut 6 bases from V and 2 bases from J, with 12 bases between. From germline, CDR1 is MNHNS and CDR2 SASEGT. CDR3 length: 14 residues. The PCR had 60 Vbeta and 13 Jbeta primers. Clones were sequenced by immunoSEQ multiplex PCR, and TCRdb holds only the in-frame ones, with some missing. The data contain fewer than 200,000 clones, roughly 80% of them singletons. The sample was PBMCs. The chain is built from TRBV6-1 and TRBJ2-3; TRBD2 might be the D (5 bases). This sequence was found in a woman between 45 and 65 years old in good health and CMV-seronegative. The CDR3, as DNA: TGTGCCAGCAGGGAGAGCGGACTCACAGATACGCAGTATTTT. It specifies CASRESGLTDTQYF.